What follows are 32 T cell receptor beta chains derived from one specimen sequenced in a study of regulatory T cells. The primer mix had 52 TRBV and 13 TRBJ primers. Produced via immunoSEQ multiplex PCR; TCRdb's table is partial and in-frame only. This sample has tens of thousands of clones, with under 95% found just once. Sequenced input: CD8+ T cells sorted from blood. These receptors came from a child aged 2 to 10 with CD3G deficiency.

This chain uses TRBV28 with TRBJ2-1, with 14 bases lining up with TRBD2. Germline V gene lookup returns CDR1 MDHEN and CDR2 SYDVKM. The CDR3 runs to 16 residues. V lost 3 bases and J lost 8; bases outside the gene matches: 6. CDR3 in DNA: TGTGCCAGCAGTTTTGGGGGACTAGCGGGAGAGGATGAGCAGTTCTTC. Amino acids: CASSFGGLAGEDEQFF.

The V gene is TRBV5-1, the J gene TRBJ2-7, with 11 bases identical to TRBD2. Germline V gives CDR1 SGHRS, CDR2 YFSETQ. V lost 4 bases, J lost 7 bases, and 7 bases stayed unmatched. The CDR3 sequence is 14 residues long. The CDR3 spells CASSPGGLAEEQYF. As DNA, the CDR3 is TGCGCCAGCAGCCCGGGGGGACTAGCGGAAGAGCAGTACTTC.

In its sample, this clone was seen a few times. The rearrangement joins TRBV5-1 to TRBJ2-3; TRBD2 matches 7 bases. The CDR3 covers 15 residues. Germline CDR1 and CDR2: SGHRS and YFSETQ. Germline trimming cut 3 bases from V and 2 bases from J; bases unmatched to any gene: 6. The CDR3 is CASSSGTIYTDTQYF. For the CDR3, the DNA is TGCGCCAGCAGCTCCGGGACTATCTACACAGATACGCAGTATTTT.

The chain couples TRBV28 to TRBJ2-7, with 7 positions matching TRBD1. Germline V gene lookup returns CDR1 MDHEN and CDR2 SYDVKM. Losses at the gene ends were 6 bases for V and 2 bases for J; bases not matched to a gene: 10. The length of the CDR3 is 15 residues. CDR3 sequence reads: CASSSQQGFPYEQYF. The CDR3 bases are TGTGCCAGCAGCTCCCAACAGGGGTTTCCCTACGAGCAGTACTTC.

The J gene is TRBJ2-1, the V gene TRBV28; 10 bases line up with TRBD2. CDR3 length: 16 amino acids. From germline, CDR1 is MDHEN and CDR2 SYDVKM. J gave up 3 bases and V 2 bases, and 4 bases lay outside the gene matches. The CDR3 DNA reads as TGTGCCAGCAGTTTAGTAGCGGGAGGTCGCTACAATGAGCAGTTCTTC. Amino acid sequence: CASSLVAGGRYNEQFF.

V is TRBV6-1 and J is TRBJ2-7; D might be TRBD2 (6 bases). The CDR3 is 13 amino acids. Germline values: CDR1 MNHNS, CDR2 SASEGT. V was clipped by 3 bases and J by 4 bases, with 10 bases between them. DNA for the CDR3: TGTGCCAGCAGTGAGGTAGGAGGGTACGAGCAGTACTTC. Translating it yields CASSEVGGYEQYF.

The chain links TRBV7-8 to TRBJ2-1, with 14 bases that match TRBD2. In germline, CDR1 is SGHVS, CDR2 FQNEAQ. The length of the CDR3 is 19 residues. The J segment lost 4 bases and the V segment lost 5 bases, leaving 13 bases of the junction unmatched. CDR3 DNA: TGTGCCAGCAGCACTGACCCTGGGACTAGCGGGAGCAAGTACAATGAGCAGTTCTTC. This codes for CASSTDPGTSGSKYNEQFF. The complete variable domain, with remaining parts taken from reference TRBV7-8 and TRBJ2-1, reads GAGVSQSPRYKVAKRGQDVALRCDPISGHVSLFWYQQALGQGPEFLTYFQNEAQLDKSGLPSDRFFAERPEGSVSTLKIQRTQQEDSAVYLCASSTDPGTSGSKYNEQFFGPGTRLTVL.

CDR3 in amino acids: CASSGGLAVTDTQYF. The CDR3 DNA is TGCGCCAGCAGCGGGGGACTAGCGGTCACAGATACGCAGTATTTT. The chain links TRBV5-1 to TRBJ2-3, with TRBD2 matching over 11 bases. The germline V gene encodes CDR1 SGHRS and CDR2 YFSETQ. The V gene end was trimmed by 4 bases and the J gene end by 2 bases; junction bases not matched to a gene: 3. The CDR3 covers 15 residues.

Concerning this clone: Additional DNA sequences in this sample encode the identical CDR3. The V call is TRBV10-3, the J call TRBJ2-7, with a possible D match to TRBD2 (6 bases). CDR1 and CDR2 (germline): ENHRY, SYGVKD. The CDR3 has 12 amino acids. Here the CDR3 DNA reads TGTGCTAGTAGCGGTAATACCTACGAGCAGTACTTC. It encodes CASSGNTYEQYF.

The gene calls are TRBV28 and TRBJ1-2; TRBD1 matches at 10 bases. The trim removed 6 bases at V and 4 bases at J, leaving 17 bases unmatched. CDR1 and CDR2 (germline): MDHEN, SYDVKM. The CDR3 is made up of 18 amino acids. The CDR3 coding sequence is TGTGCCAGCAGCTCCTCCCGACAGGGGGCCTCCGGAGGCTATGGCTACACCTTC. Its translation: CASSSSRQGASGGYGYTF.

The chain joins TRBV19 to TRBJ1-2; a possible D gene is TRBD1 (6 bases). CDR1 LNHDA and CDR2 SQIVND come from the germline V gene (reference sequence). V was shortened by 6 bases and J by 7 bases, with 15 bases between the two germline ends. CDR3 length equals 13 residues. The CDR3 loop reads CASSYGTTSGYTF. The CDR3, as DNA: TGTGCCAGTAGCTACGGGACAACGAGTGGCTACACCTTC.

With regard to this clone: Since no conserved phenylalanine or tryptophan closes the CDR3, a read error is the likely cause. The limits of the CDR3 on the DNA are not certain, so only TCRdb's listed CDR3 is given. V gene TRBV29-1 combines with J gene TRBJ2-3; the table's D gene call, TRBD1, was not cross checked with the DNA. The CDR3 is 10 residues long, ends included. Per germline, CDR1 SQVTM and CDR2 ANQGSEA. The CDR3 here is CSVRGQGGKV.

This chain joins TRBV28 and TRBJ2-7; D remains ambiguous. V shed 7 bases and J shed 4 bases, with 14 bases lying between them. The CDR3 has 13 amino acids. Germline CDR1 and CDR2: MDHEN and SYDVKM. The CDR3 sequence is CASKKTGRYEQYF. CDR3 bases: TGTGCCAGCAAAAAGACGGGCAGATACGAGCAGTACTTC. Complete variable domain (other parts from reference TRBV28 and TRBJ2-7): DVKVTQSSRYLVKRTGEKVFLECVQDMDHENMFWYRQDPGLGLRLIYFSYDVKMKEKGDIPEGYSVSREKKERFSLILESASTNQTSMYLCASKKTGRYEQYFGPGTRLTVT.

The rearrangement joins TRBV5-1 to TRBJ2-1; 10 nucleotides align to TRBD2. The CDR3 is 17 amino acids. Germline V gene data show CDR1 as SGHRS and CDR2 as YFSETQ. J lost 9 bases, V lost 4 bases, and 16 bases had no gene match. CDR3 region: CASSGTLGAGGPGEQFF. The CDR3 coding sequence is TGCGCCAGCAGCGGAACTTTAGGAGCGGGAGGGCCCGGTGAGCAGTTCTTC.

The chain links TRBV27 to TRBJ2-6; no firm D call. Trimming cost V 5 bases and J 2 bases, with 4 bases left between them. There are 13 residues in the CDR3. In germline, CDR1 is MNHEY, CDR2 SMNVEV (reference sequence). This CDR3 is CASSLTGANVLTF. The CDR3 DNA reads TGTGCCAGCAGTCTGACTGGGGCCAACGTCCTGACTTTC.

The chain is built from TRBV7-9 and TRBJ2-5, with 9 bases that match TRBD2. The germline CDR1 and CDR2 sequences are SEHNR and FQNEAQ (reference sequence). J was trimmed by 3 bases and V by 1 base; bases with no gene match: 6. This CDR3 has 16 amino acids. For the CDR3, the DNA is TGTGCCAGCAGCTTAGGCGGGGTAGCGGGGGAAGAGACCCAGTACTTC. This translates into CASSLGGVAGEETQYF.

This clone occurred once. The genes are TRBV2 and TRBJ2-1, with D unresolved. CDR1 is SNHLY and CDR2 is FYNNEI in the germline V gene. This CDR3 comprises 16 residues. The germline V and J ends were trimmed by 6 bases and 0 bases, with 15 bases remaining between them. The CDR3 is CASSLVLASSYNEQFF. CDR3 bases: TGTGCCAGCAGCCTCGTCTTAGCTAGCTCCTACAATGAGCAGTTCTTC.

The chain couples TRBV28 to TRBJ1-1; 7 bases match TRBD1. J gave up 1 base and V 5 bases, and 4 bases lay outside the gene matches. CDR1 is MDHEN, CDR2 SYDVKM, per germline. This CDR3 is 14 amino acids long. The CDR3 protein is CASSEGAQNTEAFF. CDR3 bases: TGTGCCAGCAGTGAGGGGGCCCAGAACACTGAAGCTTTCTTT.

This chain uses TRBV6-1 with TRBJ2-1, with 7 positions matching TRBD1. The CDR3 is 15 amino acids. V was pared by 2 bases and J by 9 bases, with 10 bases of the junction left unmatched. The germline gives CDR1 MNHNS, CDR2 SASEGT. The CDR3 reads CASSEYLRGLGEQFF. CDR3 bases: TGTGCCAGCAGTGAATATCTGAGGGGGCTGGGTGAGCAGTTCTTC.

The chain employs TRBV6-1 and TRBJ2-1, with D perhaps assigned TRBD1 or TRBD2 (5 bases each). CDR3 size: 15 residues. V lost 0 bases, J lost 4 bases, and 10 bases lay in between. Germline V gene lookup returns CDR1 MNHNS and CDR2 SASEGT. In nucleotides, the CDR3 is TGTGCCAGCAGTGAAGCGGGGGACGGATACAATGAGCAGTTCTTC. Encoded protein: CASSEAGDGYNEQFF.

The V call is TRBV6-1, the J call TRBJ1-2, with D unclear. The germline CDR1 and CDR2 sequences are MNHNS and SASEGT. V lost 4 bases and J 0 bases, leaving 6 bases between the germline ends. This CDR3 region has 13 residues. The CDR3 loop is CASSVTANYGYTF. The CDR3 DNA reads TGTGCCAGCAGTGTTACAGCTAACTATGGCTACACCTTC.

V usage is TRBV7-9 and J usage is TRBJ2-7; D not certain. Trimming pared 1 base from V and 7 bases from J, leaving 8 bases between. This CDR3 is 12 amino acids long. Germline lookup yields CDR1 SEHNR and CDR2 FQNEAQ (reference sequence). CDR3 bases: TGTGCCAGCAGCTTAGTCGCTGGTGAGCAGTACTTC. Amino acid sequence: CASSLVAGEQYF.

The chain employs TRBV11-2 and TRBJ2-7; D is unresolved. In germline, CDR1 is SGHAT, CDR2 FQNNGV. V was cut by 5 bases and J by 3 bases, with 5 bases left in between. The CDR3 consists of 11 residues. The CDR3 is CASSHVYEQYF. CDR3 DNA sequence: TGTGCCAGCAGCCACGTCTACGAGCAGTACTTC.

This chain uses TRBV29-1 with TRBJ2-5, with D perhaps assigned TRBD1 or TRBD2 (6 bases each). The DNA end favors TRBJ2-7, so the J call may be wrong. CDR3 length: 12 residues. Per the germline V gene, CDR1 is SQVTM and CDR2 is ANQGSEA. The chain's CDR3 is CSAKGGYNEQYF. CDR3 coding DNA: TGCAGCGCCAAAGGGGGGTATAACGAGCAGTACTTC.

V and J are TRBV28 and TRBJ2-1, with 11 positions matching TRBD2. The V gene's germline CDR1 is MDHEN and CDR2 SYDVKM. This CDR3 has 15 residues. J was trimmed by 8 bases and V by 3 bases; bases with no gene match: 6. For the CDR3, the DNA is TGTGCCAGCAGTTTTATCTCACTAGCGGGAGATGAGCAGTTCTTC. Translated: CASSFISLAGDEQFF.

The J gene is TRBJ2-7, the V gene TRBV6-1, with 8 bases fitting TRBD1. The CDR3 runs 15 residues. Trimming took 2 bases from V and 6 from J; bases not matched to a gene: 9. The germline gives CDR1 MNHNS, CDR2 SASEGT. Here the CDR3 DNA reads TGTGCCAGCAGTGAATGGTGGCAGGGGGCAGGCGAGCAGTACTTC. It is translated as CASSEWWQGAGEQYF.

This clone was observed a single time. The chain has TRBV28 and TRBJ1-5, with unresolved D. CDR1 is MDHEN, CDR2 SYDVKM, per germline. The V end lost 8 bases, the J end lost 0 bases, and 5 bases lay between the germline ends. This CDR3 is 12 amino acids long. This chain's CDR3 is CASGYSNQPQHF. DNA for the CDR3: TGTGCCAGCGGGTATAGCAATCAGCCCCAGCATTTT.

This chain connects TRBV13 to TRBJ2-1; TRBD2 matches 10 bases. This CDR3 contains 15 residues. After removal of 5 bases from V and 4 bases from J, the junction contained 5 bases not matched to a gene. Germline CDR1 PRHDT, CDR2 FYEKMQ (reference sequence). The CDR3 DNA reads TGTGCCAGCAGCACCAGGACTAGCGGTTACAATGAGCAGTTCTTC. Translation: CASSTRTSGYNEQFF.

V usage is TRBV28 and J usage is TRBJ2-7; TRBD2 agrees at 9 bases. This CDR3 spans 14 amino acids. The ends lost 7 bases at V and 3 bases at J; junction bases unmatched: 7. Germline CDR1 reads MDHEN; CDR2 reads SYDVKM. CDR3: CASTSGVTSYEQYF. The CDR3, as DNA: TGTGCCAGCACTAGCGGGGTAACTAGCTACGAGCAGTACTTC.

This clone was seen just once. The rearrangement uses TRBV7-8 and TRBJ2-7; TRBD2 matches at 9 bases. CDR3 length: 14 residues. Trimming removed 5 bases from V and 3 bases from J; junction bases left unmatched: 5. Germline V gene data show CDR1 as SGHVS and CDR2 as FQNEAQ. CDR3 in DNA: TGTGCCAGCAGCCCGGGACTAGCCGTCTACGAGCAGTACTTC. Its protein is CASSPGLAVYEQYF. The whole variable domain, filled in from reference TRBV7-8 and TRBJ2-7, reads GAGVSQSPRYKVAKRGQDVALRCDPISGHVSLFWYQQALGQGPEFLTYFQNEAQLDKSGLPSDRFFAERPEGSVSTLKIQRTQQEDSAVYLCASSPGLAVYEQYFGPGTRLTVT.

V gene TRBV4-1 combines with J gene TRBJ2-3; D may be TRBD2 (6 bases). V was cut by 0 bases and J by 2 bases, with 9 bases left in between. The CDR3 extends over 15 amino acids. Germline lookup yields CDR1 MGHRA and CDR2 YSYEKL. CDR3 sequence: CASSQEGGPTDTQYF. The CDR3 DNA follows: TGCGCCAGCAGCCAAGAGGGGGGACCCACAGATACGCAGTATTTT.

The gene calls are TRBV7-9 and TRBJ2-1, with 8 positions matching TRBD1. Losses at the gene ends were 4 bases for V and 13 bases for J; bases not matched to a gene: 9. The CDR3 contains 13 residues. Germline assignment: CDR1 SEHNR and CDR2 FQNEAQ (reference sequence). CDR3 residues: CASSSPGQADQFF. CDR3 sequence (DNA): TGTGCCAGCAGCTCTCCGGGACAGGCGGATCAGTTCTTC.